One and the same sample provided the 9 T cell receptor beta chains below, sequenced in a study of T cell responses to AZD1222 COVID-19 vaccine. The protocol was immunoSEQ multiplex PCR, while the TCRdb copy is restricted to in-frame clones and leaves out a portion. Of about 100,000 clones in the sample, 92% are singletons; the top ten hold 1.5% to 2%. Sequencing used peripheral blood, obtained on day 0 of AZD1222 vaccination. The receptor set was obtained from an adult in good health.

The V and J genes are TRBV7-2 and TRBJ2-3; TRBD2 matches at 13 bases. CDR3 length: 14 residues. Germline CDR1 is SGHTA and CDR2 is FQGNSA. V gave up 1 base and J gave up 10 bases; unmatched junction bases: 2. In DNA form, the CDR3 reads TGTGCCAGCAGCTTAGGACTAGCGGGAGGCGCGCAGTATTTT. Its translation is CASSLGLAGGAQYF.

The chain has TRBV4-1 and TRBJ1-5; D is uncertain. CDR3 size: 15 residues. V was clipped by 0 bases and J by 5 bases, with 11 bases between them. The germline CDR1 and CDR2 sequences are MGHRA and YSYEKL. The CDR3 loop is CASSQERMYYQPQHF. CDR3 bases: TGCGCCAGCAGCCAAGAACGGATGTATTATCAGCCCCAGCATTTT.

This clone was seen more than once but under ten times. The chain employs TRBV30 and TRBJ1-1; D might be TRBD1 (6 bases). The CDR3 extends over 11 amino acids. V was trimmed by 2 bases and J by 10 bases, leaving 11 bases between them. Germline V lookup: CDR1 GTSNPN, CDR2 SVGIG (reference sequence). CDR3 sequence: CAWSWGGGAFF. As DNA, the CDR3 is TGTGCCTGGAGTTGGGGAGGGGGAGCTTTCTTT. Variable domain in full (rest from reference TRBV30 and TRBJ1-1): SQTIHQWPATLVQPVGSPLSLECTVEGTSNPNLYWYRQAAGRGLQLLFYSVGIGQISSEVPQNLSASRPQDRQFILSSKKLLLSDSGFYLCAWSWGGGAFFGQGTRLTVV.

As for this clone: The same CDR3 arises from other DNA sequences in this sample as well. In nucleotides, the CDR3 is TGTGCCAGCAGTCCGGGACAGGCCAACTATGGCTACACCTTC. Protein: CASSPGQANYGYTF. V is TRBV28 and J is TRBJ1-2, with 8 bases that match TRBD1. This CDR3 has 14 amino acids. The V gene end was trimmed by 5 bases and the J gene end by 2 bases; junction bases not matched to a gene: 4. The germline V gene encodes CDR1 MDHEN and CDR2 SYDVKM.

The chain is built from TRBV5-1 and TRBJ1-2; maybe TRBD1 (5 bases). This CDR3 is 15 amino acids long. The V end was cut by 0 bases, the J end by 4 bases, with 13 bases between. Germline CDR1 is SGHRS and CDR2 is YFSETQ. For the CDR3, the DNA is TGCGCCAGCAGCTTGGATCGTGGGGGACCCTATGGCTACACCTTC. It encodes CASSLDRGGPYGYTF.

J is TRBJ1-5 and V is TRBV18, with D tentatively TRBD1 (5 bases). Trimming took 2 bases from V and 6 from J, leaving 17 bases between them. Germline CDR1 KGHSH, CDR2 LQKENI. CDR3 length: 16 amino acids. CDR3 sequence reads: CASSPDGTVFAQPQHF. CDR3 bases: TGTGCCAGCTCACCAGATGGGACGGTGTTTGCTCAGCCCCAGCATTTT.

This clone was seen once. This sequence joins TRBV27 and TRBJ1-2, with D possibly being TRBD1 (5 bases). In germline, CDR1 is MNHEY, CDR2 SMNVEV (reference sequence). V lost 6 bases and J 4 bases, leaving 21 bases between the germline ends. CDR3 size: 16 residues. In DNA, the CDR3 is TGTGCCAGCAGCTCGGGCGGGGACGGGGGGATCTATGGCTACACCTTC. Its protein product is CASSSGGDGGIYGYTF.

This chain connects TRBV28 to TRBJ1-3; D is unclear. V was trimmed by 3 bases and J by 5 bases, leaving 5 bases between them. Germline V lookup: CDR1 MDHEN, CDR2 SYDVKM. The CDR3 contains 12 residues. The CDR3 reads CASSLIRNTIYF. DNA of the CDR3: TGTGCCAGCAGTTTGATCCGAAACACCATATATTTT.

This clone has only one observation. V gene TRBV9 combines with J gene TRBJ2-7; TRBD1 matches at 8 bases. CDR3 length equals 16 residues. The V and J ends lost 3 bases and 7 bases, in that order; junction bases with no gene match: 15. Germline V CDR1 and CDR2: SGDLS, YYNGEE. The CDR3 is CASSEGGGTGVREQYF. The CDR3 nucleotides are TGTGCCAGCAGCGAGGGGGGTGGGACAGGTGTACGGGAGCAGTACTTC.